The 10 T cell receptor beta chains below were found in one sample sequenced in a study of CD8 T cells in Susac syndrome. Random-hexamer reverse transcription was applied to about 0.5 to 1 ug RNA. One entry per CDR3 protein, called by TCRdb with MiXCR from the immunoSEQ multiplex PCR reads. The sample lists about 120,000 distinct CDR3 sequences, around 94% occurring once. The specimen sequenced was CD8+ T cells from PBMCs. The source of these receptors is a human donor with Susac syndrome.

The V and J genes are TRBV4-3 and TRBJ2-4, with 9 bases lining up with TRBD1. This CDR3 region has 14 residues. Looked up from germline, CDR1 is LGHNA and CDR2 is YSLEER. The trim removed 4 bases at V and 8 bases at J, leaving 6 bases unmatched. The CDR3 sequence: CASSRDRGRYIQYF. CDR3 bases: TGCGCCAGCAGCCGAGACAGGGGGAGATACATTCAGTACTTC.

This chain connects TRBV20-1 to TRBJ1-2; TRBD1 matches at 9 bases. J gave up 0 bases and V 5 bases, and 7 bases lay outside the gene matches. Germline CDR1 and CDR2: DFQATT and SNEGSKA (reference sequence). The CDR3 is 15 residues long. The DNA for the CDR3 is TGCAGTGCTTTCCGGGACAGGGAGTCTAACTATGGCTACACCTTC. It specifies CSAFRDRESNYGYTF.

This chain uses TRBV7-3 with TRBJ2-1; 8 bases are shared with TRBD1. Trimming cost V 4 bases and J 5 bases; bases outside gene matches: 10. The CDR3 consists of 16 residues. In germline, CDR1 is SGHTA, CDR2 FQGTGA. The CDR3 loop reads CASSSDSGQENNEQFF. CDR3 DNA sequence: TGTGCCAGCAGCTCCGATTCGGGACAGGAAAACAATGAGCAGTTCTTC.

This clonotype has a handful of counts. V is TRBV13 and J is TRBJ2-7; 7 bases agree with TRBD2. The junction had 3 bases not matched to a gene; V was cut back by 2 bases and J by 2 bases. Germline V gene sequence: CDR1 PRHDT, CDR2 FYEKMQ (reference sequence). The length of the CDR3 is 14 residues. The CDR3 sequence: CASSLRGDPYEQYF. The CDR3, as DNA: TGTGCCAGCAGCTTACGGGGGGACCCCTACGAGCAGTACTTC.

J is TRBJ2-1 and V is TRBV7-9; TRBD2 agrees at 13 bases. The CDR3 loop spans 16 amino acids. Germline V CDR1 and CDR2: SEHNR, FQNEAQ (reference sequence). Trimming at V came to 5 bases and at J to 3 bases, leaving 4 bases not matched to a gene. The CDR3 region is CASSVTSGRVYNEQFF. The CDR3 DNA sequence: TGTGCCAGCAGCGTCACTAGCGGGAGGGTCTACAATGAGCAGTTCTTC. Supplemented by reference TRBV7-9 and TRBJ2-1, the full variable domain reads DTGVSQNPRHKITKRGQNVTFRCDPISEHNRLYWYRQTLGQGPEFLTYFQNEAQLEKSRLLSDRFSAERPKGSFSTLEIQRTEQGDSAMYLCASSVTSGRVYNEQFFGPGTRLTVL.

V usage is TRBV20-1 and J usage is TRBJ2-7; 7 bases agree with TRBD1. CDR1 and CDR2 (germline): DFQATT, SNEGSKA (reference sequence). The CDR3 covers 13 residues. V lost 5 bases to trimming and J lost 2 bases; unmatched junction nucleotides: 6. This chain's CDR3 is CSAETGEPYEQYF. Written as DNA, the CDR3 is TGCAGTGCTGAAACAGGGGAACCCTACGAGCAGTACTTC.

The chain links TRBV12-3 or TRBV12-4 to TRBJ2-7; D remains unclear. Trimming stripped 5 bases from V and 4 bases from J, with 15 bases between. This CDR3 is 14 amino acids long. The CDR3: CASSVGTLVYEQYF. Written as DNA, the CDR3 is TGTGCCAGCAGTGTCGGAACTCTCGTGTACGAGCAGTACTTC.

The gene calls are TRBV11-2 and TRBJ2-3, with 10 nucleotides matching TRBD2. The CDR3 is made up of 15 amino acids. Germline V lookup: CDR1 SGHAT, CDR2 FQNNGV. With 8 bases clipped from V and 0 bases from J, the junction kept 5 bases outside the gene matches. The chain's CDR3 is CASRTSGDSTDTQYF. The CDR3 DNA reads as TGTGCCAGCCGGACTAGCGGAGACAGCACAGATACGCAGTATTTT.

This clonotype was found once. The J gene is TRBJ2-1, the V gene TRBV5-1, with unresolved D. Trimming took off 3 bases at V and 10 bases at J, with 11 bases between the two ends. This CDR3 spans 12 amino acids. CDR1 and CDR2 from the germline V gene are SGHRS and YFSETQ. In DNA, the CDR3 is TGCGCCAGCAGCTCCACCCGCCCGGAGCAGTTCTTC. Encoded protein: CASSSTRPEQFF.

The J gene is TRBJ1-2, the V gene TRBV20-1; D is perhaps TRBD1 (6 bases). CDR3 length: 14 residues. The ends were cut back, 0 bases at V and 3 bases at J, with 11 bases in the middle. Germline CDR1 reads DFQATT; CDR2 reads SNEGSKA (reference sequence). The CDR3 here is CSARDLTGYYGYTF. The CDR3 DNA follows: TGCAGTGCTAGAGACCTGACAGGTTACTATGGCTACACCTTC.